What follows are 16 T cell receptor beta chains derived from one specimen sequenced in a study of tumor-infiltrating lymphocytes in localized non-small cell lung cancer. Only in-frame clones appear in the TCRdb table, and some are missing; sequencing was by immunoSEQ multiplex PCR. Of 20,000 to 25,000 clones listed, around 80% are singletons. The sequenced sample consisted of lung tumor tissue. The origin of the receptors is a human donor with non-small cell lung cancer.

The chain recombines TRBV6-5 with TRBJ2-1; D remains ambiguous. The CDR3 contains 11 residues. Trimming took off 5 bases at V and 7 bases at J, with 6 bases between the two ends. In germline, CDR1 is MNHEY, CDR2 SVGAGI. CDR3 loop: CASSLPNEQFF. DNA for the CDR3: TGTGCCAGCAGTCTTCCTAATGAGCAGTTCTTC.

V usage is TRBV4-2 and J usage is TRBJ2-1, with unresolved D. Trimming removed 0 bases from V and 5 bases from J, with 14 bases in between. This CDR3 is built from 16 residues. Germline CDR1 reads LGHNA; CDR2 reads YNFKEQ. This CDR3 reads CASSQDLSVRHNEQFF. Here the CDR3 DNA reads TGTGCCAGCAGCCAAGATTTAAGCGTTAGGCACAATGAGCAGTTCTTC.

The chain is built from TRBV5-1 and TRBJ1-2; no reliable D call. The CDR3 runs 15 residues. Deletions cut 4 bases from V and 3 bases from J, with 16 bases between. Germline CDR1 is SGHRS and CDR2 is YFSETQ. CDR3 in DNA: TGCGCCAGCAGCCCTTTCCCTGACATGGACTATGGCTACACCTTC. As protein: CASSPFPDMDYGYTF.

The chain joins TRBV9 to TRBJ2-3, with 11 bases aligning to TRBD1. The CDR3 is made up of 16 amino acids. Trimming took 0 bases from V and 5 from J; bases not matched to a gene: 5. The germline CDR1 and CDR2 sequences are SGDLS and YYNGEE. DNA for the CDR3: TGTGCCAGCAGCGTAGCCGGACAGGGGGCTGGAGATACGCAGTATTTT. Its translation: CASSVAGQGAGDTQYF.

The CDR3 DNA is TGCGCCAGCAGCTTAGGAGCGGGAGTACTCAATGAGCAGTTCTTC. Translated, it gives CASSLGAGVLNEQFF. V and J are TRBV5-1 and TRBJ2-1; the match to TRBD2 covers 8 bases. This CDR3 has 15 residues. Germline values: CDR1 SGHRS, CDR2 YFSETQ. J was trimmed by 6 bases and V by 2 bases; bases with no gene match: 7.

The chain carries TRBV5-4 and TRBJ2-5; 12 positions agree with TRBD1. The CDR3 is 17 amino acids. Germline trimming cut 4 bases from V and 4 bases from J; bases unmatched to any gene: 11. Germline values: CDR1 SGHNT, CDR2 YYREEE (reference sequence). CDR3 bases: TGTGCCAGCAGCAAGGGACAGGGGGCGTTTGTTGGAGAGACCCAGTACTTC. Translated: CASSKGQGAFVGETQYF.

The CDR3 reads CASSVGTWGTQYF. In DNA, the CDR3 is TGTGCCAGCAGCGTAGGGACGTGGGGGACCCAGTACTTC. The rearrangement joins TRBV9 to TRBJ2-5; no reliable D call. Trimming removed 0 bases from V and 7 bases from J, with 10 bases in between. Germline values: CDR1 SGDLS, CDR2 YYNGEE. The length of the CDR3 is 13 residues.

The chain has TRBV7-2 and TRBJ2-4; 7 nucleotides agree with TRBD1. The CDR3 is 17 residues long. Germline CDR1 is SGHTA and CDR2 is FQGNSA. Trimming cost V 1 base and J 6 bases; bases outside gene matches: 12. In nucleotides, the CDR3 is TGTGCCAGCAGCTTAGAAGGGACAGCTTCTTCCAGAAACATTCAGTACTTC. It codes for CASSLEGTASSRNIQYF.

This clone has a handful of counts. The gene calls are TRBV9 and TRBJ2-7; 9 bases align to TRBD1. The J segment lost 3 bases and the V segment lost 2 bases, leaving 9 bases of the junction unmatched. Germline-derived CDR1 and CDR2 are SGDLS and YYNGEE. This CDR3 has 16 amino acids. CDR3 loop: CASSVGTGLKGYEQYF. The CDR3 region has the DNA TGTGCCAGCAGCGTCGGGACAGGGCTTAAAGGCTACGAGCAGTACTTC.

The chain combines TRBV19 with TRBJ1-5, with D perhaps matching TRBD1 (6 bases). Germline V gene data show CDR1 as LNHDA and CDR2 as SQIVND (reference sequence). V was trimmed by 2 bases and J by 8 bases, leaving 13 bases between them. The CDR3 is made up of 14 amino acids. CDR3 sequence: CASSINRALEPQHF. The DNA for the CDR3 is TGTGCCAGTAGTATAAACAGGGCTTTGGAGCCCCAGCATTTT.

The rearrangement uses TRBV5-1 and TRBJ2-1; D not certain. V gave up 0 bases and J gave up 5 bases, with 12 bases separating them. CDR3 length: 15 amino acids. The germline CDR1 and CDR2 sequences are SGHRS and YFSETQ. In DNA, the CDR3 is TGCGCCAGCAGCTTGGTTGGTAGAGTACACAATGAGCAGTTCTTC. It codes for CASSLVGRVHNEQFF.

The chain is built from TRBV19 and TRBJ2-1, with TRBD2 matching over 7 bases. The germline CDR1 and CDR2 sequences are LNHDA and SQIVND (reference sequence). This CDR3 has 17 residues. The J segment lost 8 bases and the V segment lost 0 bases, leaving 13 bases of the junction unmatched. The CDR3 region is CASSIDWGGRAEDEQFF. CDR3 coding DNA: TGTGCCAGTAGTATAGATTGGGGGGGGAGGGCCGAGGATGAGCAGTTCTTC. Complete variable domain (other parts from reference TRBV19 and TRBJ2-1): DGGITQSPKYLFRKEGQNVTLSCEQNLNHDAMYWYRQDPGQGLRLIYYSQIVNDFQKGDIAEGYSVSREKKESFPLTVTSAQKNPTAFYLCASSIDWGGRAEDEQFFGPGTRLTVL.

CDR3 nucleotide sequence: TGTGCCAGCAGCCCACAACAGGGGGCGCAGGAGACCCAGTACTTC. Its protein product is CASSPQQGAQETQYF. This chain uses TRBV6-6 with TRBJ2-5, with TRBD1 identical over 9 bases. Germline lookup yields CDR1 MNHNY and CDR2 SVGAGI (reference sequence). The ends lost 6 bases at V and 5 bases at J; junction bases unmatched: 10. There are 15 residues in the CDR3.

This chain links TRBV19 with TRBJ2-5, with 9 bases lining up with TRBD2. CDR3 size: 15 residues. Germline V gives CDR1 LNHDA, CDR2 SQIVND (reference sequence). With V trimmed by 2 bases and J by 4 bases, 5 bases remained unmatched. CDR3 amino acids: CASSIYKAGGETQYF. CDR3 nucleotide sequence: TGTGCCAGTAGTATATATAAAGCGGGGGGAGAGACCCAGTACTTC.

A single count supports this clone. The chain links TRBV5-1 to TRBJ2-2, with 10 bases fitting TRBD2. The trim removed 4 bases at V and 3 bases at J, leaving 6 bases unmatched. CDR1 SGHRS and CDR2 YFSETQ come from the germline V gene. This CDR3 region has 16 residues. The CDR3 sequence is CASSVRTSGDTGELFF. The CDR3 coding sequence is TGCGCCAGCAGCGTCCGGACTAGCGGCGACACCGGGGAGCTGTTTTTT. Full variable domain (remainder filled in from reference TRBV5-1 and TRBJ2-2): KAGVTQTPRYLIKTRGQQVTLSCSPISGHRSVSWYQQTPGQGLQFLFEYFSETQRNKGNFPGRFSGRQFSNSRSEMNVSTLELGDSALYLCASSVRTSGDTGELFFGEGSRLTVL.

About this clone: Its ends do not fully match the called genes, so a read error is possible. This sequence joins TRBV30 and TRBJ2-4; maybe TRBD2 (6 bases). The CDR3 runs to 15 residues. Germline lookup yields CDR1 GTSNPN and CDR2 SVGIG (reference sequence). CDR3 sequence: CAWSVGGVARNIQYF. The CDR3, as DNA: TGTGCCTGGAGTGTGGGAGGAGTAGCCAGAAACATTCAGTACTTC.